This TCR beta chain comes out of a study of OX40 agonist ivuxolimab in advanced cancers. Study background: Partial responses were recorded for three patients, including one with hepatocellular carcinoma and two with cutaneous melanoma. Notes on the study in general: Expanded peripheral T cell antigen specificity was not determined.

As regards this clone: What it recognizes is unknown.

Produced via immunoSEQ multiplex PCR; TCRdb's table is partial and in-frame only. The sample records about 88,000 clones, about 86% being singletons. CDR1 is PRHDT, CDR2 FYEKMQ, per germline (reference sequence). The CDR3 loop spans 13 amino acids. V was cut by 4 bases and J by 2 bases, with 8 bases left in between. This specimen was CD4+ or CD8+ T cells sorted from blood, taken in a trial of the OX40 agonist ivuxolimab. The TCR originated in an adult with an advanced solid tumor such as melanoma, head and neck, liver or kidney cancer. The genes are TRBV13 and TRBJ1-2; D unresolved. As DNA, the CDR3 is TGTGCCAGCAGCTACCAATCGAACTATGGCTACACCTTC. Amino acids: CASSYQSNYGYTF.